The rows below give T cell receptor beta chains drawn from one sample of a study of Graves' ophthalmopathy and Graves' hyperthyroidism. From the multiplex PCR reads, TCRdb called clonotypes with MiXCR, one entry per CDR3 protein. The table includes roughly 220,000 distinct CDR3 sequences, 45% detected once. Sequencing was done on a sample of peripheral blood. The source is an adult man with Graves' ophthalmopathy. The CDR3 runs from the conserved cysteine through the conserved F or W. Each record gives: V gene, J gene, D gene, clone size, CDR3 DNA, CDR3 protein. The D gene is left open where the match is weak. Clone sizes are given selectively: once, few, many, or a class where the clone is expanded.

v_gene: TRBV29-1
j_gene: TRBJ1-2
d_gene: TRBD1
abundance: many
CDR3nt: TGCAGCGCCGGGACAGGGACGGATGCTAACTATGGCTACACCTTC
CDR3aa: CSAGTGTDANYGYTF

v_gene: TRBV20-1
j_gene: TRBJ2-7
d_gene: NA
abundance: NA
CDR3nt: TGCAGTGCTAGGGGGCAGGGGTTGGGCTACGAGCAGTACTTC
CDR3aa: CSARGQGLGYEQYF

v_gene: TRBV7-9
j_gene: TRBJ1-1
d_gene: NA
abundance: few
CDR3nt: TGTGCCAGCAGCTTTGCGGGAAGTCGTGGGACTGAAGCTTTCTTT
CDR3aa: CASSFAGSRGTEAFF

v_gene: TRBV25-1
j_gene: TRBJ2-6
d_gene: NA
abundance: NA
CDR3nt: TGTGCCAGCAGTGAATGGGCAGGGCAAGACCCTGGGGCCAACGTCCTGACTTTC
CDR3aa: CASSEWAGQDPGANVLTF

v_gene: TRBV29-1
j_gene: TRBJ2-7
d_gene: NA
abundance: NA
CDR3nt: TGCAGCGTTTCGGACGGGAACTACGAGCAGTACTTC
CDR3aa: CSVSDGNYEQYF

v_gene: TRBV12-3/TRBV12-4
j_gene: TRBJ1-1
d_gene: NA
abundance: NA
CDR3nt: TGTGCCACGGGGGGCCAGATGAACACTGAAGCTTTCTTT
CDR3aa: CATGGQMNTEAFF

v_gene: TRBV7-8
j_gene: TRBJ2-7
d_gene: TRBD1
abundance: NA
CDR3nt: TGTGCCAGCAGCCCATCAGGACAGGGGGCTTCCTACGAGCAGTACTTC
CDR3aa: CASSPSGQGASYEQYF

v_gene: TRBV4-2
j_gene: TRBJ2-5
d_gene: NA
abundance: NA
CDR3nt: TGTGCCAGCAGCTTGGGACCATCAAGCTCTGAGACCCAGTACTTC
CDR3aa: CASSLGPSSSETQYF

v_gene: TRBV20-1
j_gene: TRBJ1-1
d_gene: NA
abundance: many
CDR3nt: TGCAGTGCTAGAGACATTCGGAACGTGAACACTGAAGCTTTCTTT
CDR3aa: CSARDIRNVNTEAFF

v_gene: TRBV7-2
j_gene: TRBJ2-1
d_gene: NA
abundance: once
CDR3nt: TGTGCCAGCAGCCCTCCCTTCGGGGGACGGCAGTTCTTC
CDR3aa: CASSPPFGGRQFF